The 3 T cell receptor beta chains reported below all come from one sample, sequenced in a study of control samples from healthy donors and cancer patients. Data came from immunoSEQ multiplex PCR; TCRdb stores just in-frame clones and leaves some out. Among roughly 120,000 clones listed, 88% were seen once. Sequencing input: blood. The receptors were sampled from a man aged 50-59 years in good health.

V usage is TRBV4-2 and J usage is TRBJ1-1; D gene unclear. The germline CDR1 and CDR2 sequences are LGHNA and YNFKEQ. The CDR3 runs to 15 residues. Trimming shortened V by 4 bases and J by 3 bases, and 15 bases separated the two germline ends. The CDR3 protein is CASSPWNGLDTEAFF. The CDR3 DNA reads TGTGCCAGCAGCCCTTGGAACGGGTTGGACACTGAAGCTTTCTTT.

The chain carries TRBV7-8 and TRBJ1-5; D may be TRBD1 (5 bases). V lost 1 base and J 1 base, leaving 11 bases between the germline ends. CDR1 is SGHVS and CDR2 is FQNEAQ in the germline V gene. The CDR3 spans 16 residues. The CDR3 bases are TGTGCCAGCAGCTTAGAAGCAGGGATGAGCAATCAGCCCCAGCATTTT. It specifies CASSLEAGMSNQPQHF.

This clone was observed a single time. This chain links TRBV10-3 with TRBJ1-1; D not certain. The CDR3 length is 13 residues. Germline CDR1 reads ENHRY; CDR2 reads SYGVKD. Trimming pared 10 bases from V and 0 bases from J, leaving 12 bases between. CDR3 bases: TGTGCCAGCCAGGAATTTATGAACACTGAAGCTTTCTTT. Residues: CASQEFMNTEAFF.